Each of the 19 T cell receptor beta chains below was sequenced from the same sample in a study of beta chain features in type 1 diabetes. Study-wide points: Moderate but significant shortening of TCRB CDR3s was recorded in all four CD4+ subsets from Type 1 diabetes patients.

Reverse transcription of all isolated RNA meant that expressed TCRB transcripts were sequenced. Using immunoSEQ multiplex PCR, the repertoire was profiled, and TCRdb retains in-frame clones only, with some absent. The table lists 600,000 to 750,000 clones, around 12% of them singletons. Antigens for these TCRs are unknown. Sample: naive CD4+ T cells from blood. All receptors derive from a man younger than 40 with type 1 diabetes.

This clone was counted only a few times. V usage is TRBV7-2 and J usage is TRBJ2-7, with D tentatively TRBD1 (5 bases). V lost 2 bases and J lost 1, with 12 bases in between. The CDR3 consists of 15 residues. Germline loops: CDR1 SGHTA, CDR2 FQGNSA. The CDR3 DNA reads TGTGCCAGCAGCTTACGACGTGACAGTTCCTACGAGCAGTACTTC. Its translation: CASSLRRDSSYEQYF.

CDR3 in amino acids: CASSLMSQSNQPQHF. The CDR3 DNA reads as TGTGCCAGCAGCTTAATGTCACAGAGCAATCAGCCCCAGCATTTT. The gene calls are TRBV7-9 and TRBJ1-5; no clear D. The CDR3 totals 15 residues. The germline V gene has CDR1 SEHNR and CDR2 FQNEAQ (reference sequence). The V gene lost 2 bases and the J gene lost 1 base, with 9 bases spanning the gap.

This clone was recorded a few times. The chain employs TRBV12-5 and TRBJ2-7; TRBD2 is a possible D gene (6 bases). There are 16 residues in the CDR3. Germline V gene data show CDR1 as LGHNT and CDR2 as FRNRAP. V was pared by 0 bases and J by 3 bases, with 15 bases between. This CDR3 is CASGLVTGGGYYEQYF. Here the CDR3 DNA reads TGTGCTAGTGGTTTGGTAACTGGGGGAGGCTACTACGAGCAGTACTTC.

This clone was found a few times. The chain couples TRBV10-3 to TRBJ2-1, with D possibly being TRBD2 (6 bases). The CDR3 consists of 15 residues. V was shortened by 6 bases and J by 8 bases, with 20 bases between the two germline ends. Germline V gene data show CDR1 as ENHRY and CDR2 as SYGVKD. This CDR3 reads CAIRKTGGIWDEQFF. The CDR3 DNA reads TGTGCCATCAGAAAAACTGGGGGGATTTGGGATGAGCAGTTCTTC.

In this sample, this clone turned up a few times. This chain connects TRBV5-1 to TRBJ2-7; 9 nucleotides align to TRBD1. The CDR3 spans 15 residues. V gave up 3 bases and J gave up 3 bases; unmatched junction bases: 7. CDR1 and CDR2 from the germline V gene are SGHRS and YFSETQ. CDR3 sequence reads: CASSSRQGVNYEQYF. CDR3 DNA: TGCGCCAGCAGCTCCCGACAGGGGGTTAACTACGAGCAGTACTTC.

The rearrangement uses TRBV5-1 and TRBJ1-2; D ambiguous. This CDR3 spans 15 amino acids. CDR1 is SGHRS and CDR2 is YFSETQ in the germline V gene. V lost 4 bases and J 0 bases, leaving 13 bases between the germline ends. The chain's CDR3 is CASSAQQLANYGYTF. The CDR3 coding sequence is TGCGCCAGCAGCGCCCAACAATTAGCTAACTATGGCTACACCTTC.

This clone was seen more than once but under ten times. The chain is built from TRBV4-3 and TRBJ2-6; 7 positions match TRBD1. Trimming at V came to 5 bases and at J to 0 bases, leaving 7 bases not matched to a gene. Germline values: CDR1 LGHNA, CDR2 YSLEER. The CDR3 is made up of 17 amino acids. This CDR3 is CASSFQGQSSGANVLTF. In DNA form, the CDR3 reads TGCGCCAGCAGCTTCCAGGGACAGAGCTCTGGGGCCAACGTCCTGACTTTC.

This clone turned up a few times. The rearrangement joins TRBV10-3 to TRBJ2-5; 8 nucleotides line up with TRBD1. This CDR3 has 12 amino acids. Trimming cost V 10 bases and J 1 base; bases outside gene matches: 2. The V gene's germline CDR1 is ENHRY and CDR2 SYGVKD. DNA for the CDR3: TGTGCCACCGGGACAGGCCAAGAGACCCAGTACTTC. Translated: CATGTGQETQYF.

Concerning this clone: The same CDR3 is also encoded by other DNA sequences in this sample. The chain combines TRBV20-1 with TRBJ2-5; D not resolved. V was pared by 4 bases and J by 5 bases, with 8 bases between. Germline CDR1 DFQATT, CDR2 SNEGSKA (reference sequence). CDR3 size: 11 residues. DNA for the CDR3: TGCAGTGCTACTGGATCGGAGACCCAGTACTTC. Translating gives CSATGSETQYF.

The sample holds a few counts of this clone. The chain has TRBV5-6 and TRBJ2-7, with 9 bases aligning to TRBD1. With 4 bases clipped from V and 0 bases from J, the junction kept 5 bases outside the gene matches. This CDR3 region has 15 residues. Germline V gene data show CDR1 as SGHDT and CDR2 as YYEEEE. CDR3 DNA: TGTGCCAGCAGCCTCCTGGACAGGGGCTCCTACGAGCAGTACTTC. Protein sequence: CASSLLDRGSYEQYF.

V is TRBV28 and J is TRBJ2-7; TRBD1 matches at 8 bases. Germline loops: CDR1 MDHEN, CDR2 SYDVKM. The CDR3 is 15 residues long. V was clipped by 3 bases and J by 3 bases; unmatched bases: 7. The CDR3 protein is CASSFKGGQVYEQYF. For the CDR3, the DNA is TGTGCCAGCAGTTTTAAGGGGGGACAGGTCTACGAGCAGTACTTC.

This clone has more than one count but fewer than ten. CDR3: CASGSGSSYNSPLHF. CDR3 bases: TGTGCCAGCGGCTCTGGGAGCTCCTATAATTCACCCCTCCACTTT. The genes are TRBV28 and TRBJ1-6; no reliable D call. The germline CDR1 and CDR2 sequences are MDHEN and SYDVKM. This CDR3 comprises 15 residues. Trimming took 8 bases from V and 0 from J, leaving 11 bases between them.

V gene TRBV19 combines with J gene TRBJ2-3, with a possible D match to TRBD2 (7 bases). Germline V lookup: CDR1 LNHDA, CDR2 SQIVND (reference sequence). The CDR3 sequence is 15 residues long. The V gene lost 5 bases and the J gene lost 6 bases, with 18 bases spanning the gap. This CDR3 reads CASSSTVGGADTQYF. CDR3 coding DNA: TGTGCCAGTAGTTCAACTGTGGGGGGGGCGGATACGCAGTATTTT.

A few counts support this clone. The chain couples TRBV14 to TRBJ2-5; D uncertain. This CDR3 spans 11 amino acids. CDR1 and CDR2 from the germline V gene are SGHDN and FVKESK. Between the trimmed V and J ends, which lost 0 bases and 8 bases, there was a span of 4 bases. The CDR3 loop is CASSQDLTQYF. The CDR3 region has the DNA TGTGCCAGCAGCCAAGATCTAACCCAGTACTTC.

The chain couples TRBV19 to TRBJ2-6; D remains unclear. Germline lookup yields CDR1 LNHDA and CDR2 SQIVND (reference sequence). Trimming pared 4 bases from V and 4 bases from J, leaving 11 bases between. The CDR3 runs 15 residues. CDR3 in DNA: TGTGCCAGTAGTAAACCCCTTCGGGGGGCCAACGTCCTGACTTTC. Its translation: CASSKPLRGANVLTF.

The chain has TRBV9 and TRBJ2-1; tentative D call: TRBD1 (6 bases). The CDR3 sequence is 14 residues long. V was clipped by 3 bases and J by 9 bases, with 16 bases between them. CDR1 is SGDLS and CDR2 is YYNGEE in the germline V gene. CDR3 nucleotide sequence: TGTGCCAGCAGCGAGGATCTCAGGGGCGGTGAGCAGTTCTTC. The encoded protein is CASSEDLRGGEQFF.

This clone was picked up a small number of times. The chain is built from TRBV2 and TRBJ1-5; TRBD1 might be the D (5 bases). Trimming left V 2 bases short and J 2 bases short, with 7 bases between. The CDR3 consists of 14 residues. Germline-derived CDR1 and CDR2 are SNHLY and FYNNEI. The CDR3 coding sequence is TGTGCCAGCAGTGAACAGGGCGGCAATCAGCCCCAGCATTTT. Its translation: CASSEQGGNQPQHF.

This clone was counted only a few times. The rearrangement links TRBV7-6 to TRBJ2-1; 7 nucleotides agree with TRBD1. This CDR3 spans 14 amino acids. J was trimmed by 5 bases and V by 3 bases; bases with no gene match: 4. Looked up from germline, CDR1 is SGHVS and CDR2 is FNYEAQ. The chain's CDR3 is CASSFWTGNNEQFF. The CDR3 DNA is TGTGCCAGCAGCTTTTGGACAGGAAACAATGAGCAGTTCTTC.

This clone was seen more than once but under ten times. The CDR3 is CASSALLGGSSTDTQYF. CDR3 nucleotide sequence: TGTGCCAGCAGCGCACTCCTGGGCGGCTCTAGCACAGATACGCAGTATTTT. The V and J genes are TRBV9 and TRBJ2-3; D remains ambiguous. The CDR3 runs to 17 residues. The germline CDR1 and CDR2 sequences are SGDLS and YYNGEE. V lost 3 bases, J lost 0 bases, and 17 bases lay in between.